This is a list of T cell receptor beta chains from one sample in a study of CD8+ T cells in alopecia areata. Sequencing used immunoSEQ multiplex PCR; TCRdb keeps in-frame clones, though not all of them. The sample contains 90,000 to 150,000 clones, 35% to 45% of which appear only once. Material for sequencing was CD4+ T cells sorted from blood. The receptors come from a human donor with alopecia areata. Each CDR3 is given with its conserved first and last residue. The order of the fields is D gene, clone size, CDR3 length, J gene, V gene, CDR3 DNA, CDR3 protein. D genes are given only for firm matches. Not all rows give a size; the values are once, few, many and, for expanded clones, a class.

>TRBD2|-|15|TRBJ2-7|TRBV7-2
TGTGCCAGCAGCCCAACTAGCGGGACGGGCAACGAGCAGTACTTC
CASSPTSGTGNEQYF
>-|few|11|TRBJ2-1|TRBV20-1
TGCAGTGCTAGGGTGGCGGTCGAGCAGTTCTTC
CSARVAVEQFF
>-|-|13|TRBJ2-5|TRBV7-2
TGTGCCAGCAGCCCGGGACTCCAAGAGACCCAGTACTTC
CASSPGLQETQYF
>-|-|14|TRBJ2-7|TRBV7-8
TGTGCCAGCAGCTTAGTGGGGACTTCCTACGAGCAGTACTTC
CASSLVGTSYEQYF
>-|-|13|TRBJ1-3|TRBV29-1
TGCAGCGTCTCGGTAGGCTCTGGAAACACCATATATTTT
CSVSVGSGNTIYF
>-|-|11|TRBJ1-2|TRBV20-1
TGCAGTGGTGTAAGCGCGGAAGGCTACACCTTC
CSGVSAEGYTF
>TRBD1|-|11|TRBJ1-1|TRBV29-1
TGCAGCGTTGGGACAGGGGGCCAAGCTTTCTTT
CSVGTGGQAFF
>-|-|12|TRBJ2-2|TRBV30
TGTGCCTGGACCACAGGAGGCGGGGAGCTGTTTTTT
CAWTTGGGELFF
>-|-|15|TRBJ2-3|TRBV30
TGTGCCTGGAGTCCGGCAGGGCTTCGGGGAGATACGCAGTATTTT
CAWSPAGLRGDTQYF
>-|-|16|TRBJ2-3|TRBV9
TGTGCCAGCAGCGTAGGGGCCCGAGGGAGGATCGATACGCAGTATTTT
CASSVGARGRIDTQYF
>-|few|11|TRBJ2-7|TRBV7-2
TGTGCCAGCAGCTTCTCCCACGAGCAGTACTTC
CASSFSHEQYF
>-|few|11|TRBJ2-5|TRBV29-1
TGCAGCGGCGGGGTACGGGAGACCCAGTACTTC
CSGGVRETQYF
>TRBD1|few|13|TRBJ2-7|TRBV10-3
TGTGCCGTGGCGGGACAGGGGGCCTACGAGCAGTACTTC
CAVAGQGAYEQYF
>TRBD2|few|12|TRBJ2-5|TRBV29-1
TGCAGCGCCGGGGGGGGTGAAGAGACCCAGTACTTC
CSAGGGEETQYF
>-|-|17|TRBJ1-4|TRBV28
TGTGCCAGCAGTCGAATGAGGGAGGTGGCGATTAATGAAAAACTGTTTTTT
CASSRMREVAINEKLFF
>-|once|14|TRBJ2-7|TRBV7-2
TGTGCCAGCAGCTTAGGCATCGGGGACTACGAGCAGTACTTC
CASSLGIGDYEQYF
>TRBD2|-|15|TRBJ2-7|TRBV2
TGTGCCAGCACCGAGGTGAGCGGGGGCCTGGGCGAGCAGTACTTC
CASTEVSGGLGEQYF
>-|-|13|TRBJ2-7|TRBV5-1
TGCGCCAGCAGCAGCCAAGGCACCTACGAGCAGTACTTC
CASSSQGTYEQYF
>-|few|14|TRBJ2-1|TRBV28
TGTGCCAGCAGTTTGGGGGTTCCCTACAATGAGCAGTTCTTC
CASSLGVPYNEQFF
>TRBD2|-|16|TRBJ2-7|TRBV30
TGTGCCTGGAGCGGGACTAGCGGATGGAGCTCCTACGAGCAGTACTTC
CAWSGTSGWSSYEQYF
>-|-|13|TRBJ2-7|TRBV4-1
TGCGCCAGCAGCCAGGGGGCCTCATACGAGCAGTACTTC
CASSQGASYEQYF
>-|-|15|TRBJ2-2|TRBV14
TGTGCCAGCAGCCCCCCAGGGGTAGGAACCGGGGAGCTGTTTTTT
CASSPPGVGTGELFF
>-|once|14|TRBJ2-3|TRBV2
TGTGCCAGCAGTATGGGCAGGGCCCCAGATACGCAGTATTTT
CASSMGRAPDTQYF
>TRBD2|few|13|TRBJ2-3|TRBV29-1
TGCAGCGTTTGTAGCGGGGCCACAGATACGCAGTATTTT
CSVCSGATDTQYF
>-|-|15|TRBJ1-1|TRBV7-3
TGTGCCAGCAGCTCTGGGACGGGAATGAACACTGAAGCTTTCTTT
CASSSGTGMNTEAFF
>-|-|10|TRBJ1-1|TRBV29-1
TGCAGCGCCACCCCCACTAAAGCTTTCTTT
CSATPTKAFF
>TRBD1|-|19|TRBJ1-5|TRBV23-1
TGCGCCAGCAGTCAACAAAGACTCTACGGGACAGGGAGCAATCAGCCCCAGCATTTT
CASSQQRLYGTGSNQPQHF
>-|once|15|TRBJ1-2|TRBV4-3
TGCGCCAGCAGCCTACAGTCCGGGGAACTCTATGGCTACACCTTC
CASSLQSGELYGYTF
>-|-|15|TRBJ2-4|TRBV5-1
TGCGCCAGCAGCTTGGGTCCTCGGGCCAAAAACATTCAGTACTTC
CASSLGPRAKNIQYF
>-|-|12|TRBJ2-7|TRBV30
TGTGCCTGGACCCGGCTAGGGTACGAGCAGTACTTC
CAWTRLGYEQYF
>TRBD1|few|18|TRBJ2-6|TRBV15
TGTGCCACCAGCAGTCCGGGACAGGGATTTTCTGGGGCCAACGTCCTGACTTTC
CATSSPGQGFSGANVLTF
>-|-|13|TRBJ2-7|TRBV7-9
TGTGCCAGCAGCTTAGGAGGGCTATACGAGCAGTACTTC
CASSLGGLYEQYF
>-|-|16|TRBJ1-6|TRBV6-6
TGTGCCAGCAGTATGGACAGCCGCTCCTATAATTCACCCCTCCACTTT
CASSMDSRSYNSPLHF